The rows below give T cell receptor beta chains drawn from one sample of a study of T cells in Graves' hyperthyroidism and ophthalmopathy. Using its own MiXCR run on the multiplex PCR reads, TCRdb lists one record per CDR3 protein. The sample carries 500,000 to 750,000 distinct CDR3 sequences, 46% recorded once. The sequenced sample consisted of peripheral blood or thyroid tissue (not recorded which). Receptor source: a woman between 18 and 29 years old with Graves' hyperthyroidism. Each CDR3 is given with its conserved first and last residue. D genes are given only for firm matches. The listing skips clone size in some rows; elsewhere it reads once, few, many or a size class.

j_call	v_call	clone_size	d_call	cdr3_nt	cdr3_aa
TRBJ2-1	TRBV7-3	-	TRBD2	TGTGCCAGCAGCCTATGGACTAGCTTCACTGAGCAGTTCTTC	CASSLWTSFTEQFF
TRBJ1-2	TRBV12-3/TRBV12-4	-	TRBD1	TGTGCCAGCAGTTTAGGGACAGGGGCTATCTACACCTTC	CASSLGTGAIYTF
TRBJ2-7	TRBV20-1	many	-	TGCAGTGCTAGCCTGGCCGAGCAGTACTTC	CSASLAEQYF
TRBJ2-6	TRBV5-1	many	TRBD1	TGCGCCAGCAGCTTTAAGCAGGGGGCCTCAAACTCTGGGGCCAACGTCCTGACTTTC	CASSFKQGASNSGANVLTF
TRBJ2-7	TRBV7-8	many	-	TGTGCCAGCGGGTACAGGGATCTCAACGAGCAGTACTTC	CASGYRDLNEQYF
TRBJ2-3	TRBV7-8	few	-	TGTGCCAGCAGCCCCGCCGGGGATACGCAGTATTTT	CASSPAGDTQYF
TRBJ2-2	TRBV20-1	-	TRBD2	TGCAGTGCTAGAGATCCCGAGCGGGGAGATCCCGGGGAGCTGTTTTTT	CSARDPERGDPGELFF
TRBJ1-2	TRBV18	few	TRBD1	TGTGCCAGCTCACCACCATCAGGGGGAACTCCCAGTAATGGCTACACCTTC	CASSPPSGGTPSNGYTF
TRBJ2-7	TRBV7-8	many	-	TGTGCCAGCAGCTTAGCCCGGCAGGATCTCTACGAGCAGTACTTC	CASSLARQDLYEQYF
TRBJ2-5	TRBV30	few	TRBD2	TGTGCCTGGAGCCGAACAATCGGCGGGAGGGAGGAGACCCAGTACTTC	CAWSRTIGGREETQYF
TRBJ1-2	TRBV30	many	-	TGTGCCTGGAGTGTAGGCAGGGGTTATGGCTACACCTTC	CAWSVGRGYGYTF
TRBJ1-2	TRBV20-1	many	-	TGCAGTGCTAGAGATCCGGGGGGCACCGGCGGCTACACCTTC	CSARDPGGTGGYTF
TRBJ2-7	TRBV12-3/TRBV12-4	many	-	TGTGCCAGCAGTTTTATCAGGGTGGACGAGCAGTACTTC	CASSFIRVDEQYF
TRBJ2-1	TRBV25-1	-	-	TGTGCCAGCAGTGAATATGTGAATGAGCAGTTCTTC	CASSEYVNEQFF
TRBJ1-1	TRBV6-5	-	-	TGTGCCAGCAGTTACTCGGCGGGGATGGACACTGAAGCTTTCTTT	CASSYSAGMDTEAFF
TRBJ1-2	TRBV5-5	many	-	TGTGCCAGCAGCTTGGACGGGGGCATTGACTATGGCTACACCTTC	CASSLDGGIDYGYTF
TRBJ1-5	TRBV29-1	-	-	TGCAGCGTTCGCTCCGAGGACGGCAATCAGCCCCAGCATTTT	CSVRSEDGNQPQHF
TRBJ2-1	TRBV2	many	-	TGTGCCAGCAGTACAGGGGAGGATGAGCAGTTCTTC	CASSTGEDEQFF
TRBJ2-7	TRBV29-1	-	-	TGCAGCGTCGAACCCCAAACCGGAACAGGGAGGCGAGAGCAGTACTTC	CSVEPQTGTGRREQYF
TRBJ1-2	TRBV6-6	once	-	TGTACCAGCAGTTACTCATTTGCGAGTACTAACTATGGCTACACCTTC	CTSSYSFASTNYGYTF
TRBJ1-2	TRBV6-1	-	TRBD1	TGTGCCAGCAGTAACCGACAGGGTCTAAGCTTC	CASSNRQGLSF
TRBJ2-7	TRBV12-3/TRBV12-4	few	TRBD2	TGTGCCAGCAGTCAAGCGGGAGGGGTTTACGAGCAGTACTTC	CASSQAGGVYEQYF
TRBJ2-5	TRBV29-1	-	-	TGCAGCCAAGTGGTAACAGGTCAAGAGACCCAGTACTTC	CSQVVTGQETQYF
TRBJ2-2	TRBV5-1	few	-	TGCGCCAGCAGCTTGGTACCCGCCACCGGGGAGCTGTTTTTT	CASSLVPATGELFF
TRBJ1-1	TRBV10-1	once	-	TGCGCCAGCAGCGGGACGGTGGCCACTGAAGCTTTCTTT	CASSGTVATEAFF
TRBJ2-2	TRBV29-1	-	TRBD2	TGCAGCGTGAGTGGGCTAGCGGGCAACACCGGGGAGCTGTTTTTT	CSVSGLAGNTGELFF
TRBJ2-7	TRBV6-6	-	TRBD2	TGTGCCAGCATAGCGGGAGGCCGCGGCGAGCAGTACTTC	CASIAGGRGEQYF
TRBJ2-5	TRBV20-1	many	TRBD1	TGCAGTGCTAGGGGGACAGCCCAAGAGACCCAGTACTTC	CSARGTAQETQYF
TRBJ1-5	TRBV7-8	once	TRBD1	TGTGCCAGCAGCTCGGGACAGGGGGCTCAGCCCCAGCATTTT	CASSSGQGAQPQHF
TRBJ2-7	TRBV6-5	-	TRBD2	TGTGCCAGCAGTTCGCGGGGGGGAGGCAACGAGCAGTACTTC	CASSSRGGGNEQYF
TRBJ2-7	TRBV4-1	-	TRBD1	TGCGCCAGCAGCCAAGATAGGCAGGGGGTCTCCTACGAGCAGTACTTC	CASSQDRQGVSYEQYF
TRBJ1-6	TRBV10-3	many	-	TGTGCCATCTTTGGCGGGGGAAATTCACCCCTCCACTTT	CAIFGGGNSPLHF
TRBJ2-6	TRBV12-3/TRBV12-4	-	TRBD1	TGTGCCAGCTCTCCTTCGACAGGGCACTACGTCCTGACTTTC	CASSPSTGHYVLTF
TRBJ2-7	TRBV6-6	-	-	TGTGCCAGCAAGGTTGGGGGGTACCAAGAGCAGTACTTC	CASKVGGYQEQYF
TRBJ1-5	TRBV6-5	-	-	TGTGCCAGCAGTTACAGCTTACCCGGGCCTCATAGCAATCAGCCCCAGCATTTT	CASSYSLPGPHSNQPQHF
TRBJ1-6	TRBV6-5	many	TRBD1	TGTGCCAGCAGATCCCCAGGGGGTTCACCCCTCCACTTT	CASRSPGGSPLHF
TRBJ1-5	TRBV20-1	-	-	TGCAGCCACGGTAGCGGGGGAAGGGAGACCCAGCATTTT	CSHGSGGRETQHF
TRBJ2-7	TRBV10-3	-	TRBD1	TGTGCCACCGCCGTGACAGGGGACGAGCAGTACTTC	CATAVTGDEQYF
TRBJ2-3	TRBV9	-	TRBD2	TGTGCCAGCAGCGTGTCTACTAGCGGGGCAGACACGCAGTATTTT	CASSVSTSGADTQYF
TRBJ1-1	TRBV30	-	-	TGTGCCTGGAGTTCGTTGGGGGAGACTGAAGCTTTCTTT	CAWSSLGETEAFF
TRBJ2-1	TRBV12-3/TRBV12-4	few	-	TGTGCCAGCACTTTCAAGGGCAGGGTGCGAGACAATGAGCAGTTCTTC	CASTFKGRVRDNEQFF
TRBJ2-5	TRBV29-1	-	-	TGCAGCGGGGGCAGGGGGACCCAGTACTTC	CSGGRGTQYF
TRBJ1-2	TRBV12-3/TRBV12-4	-	-	TGTGCCAGCAGTCCCCTTAGCGGGGAACTATTATATGGCTACACCTTC	CASSPLSGELLYGYTF
TRBJ2-7	TRBV2	-	TRBD2	TGTGCCAGCAGTGGACTAGCGGGAGGGTCCGACGAGCAGTACTTC	CASSGLAGGSDEQYF
TRBJ2-7	TRBV29-1	-	-	TGCAGCGTCCGACGGTCGTCTACCTACGAGCAGTACTTC	CSVRRSSTYEQYF
TRBJ2-3	TRBV19	-	TRBD2	TGTGCCAGTAGTAGCGGGAGCACCACAGATACGCAGTATTTT	CASSSGSTTDTQYF
TRBJ1-1	TRBV29-1	-	-	TGCAGCGTTTGGGGCGGGAGGGGTACTGAAGCTTTCTTT	CSVWGGRGTEAFF
TRBJ2-5	TRBV30	-	-	TGTGCCTGGAGTCCCGCCTGGGAGCGGGTTGAGACCCAGTACTTC	CAWSPAWERVETQYF
TRBJ2-2	TRBV20-1	-	-	TGCAGTGCTAGCAGGAATAGCGGTGGCGAGCTGTTTTTT	CSASRNSGGELFF
TRBJ2-7	TRBV20-1	many	-	TGCAGTGCTAGTAGTGAGGGGACTGGCTACGAGCAGTACTTC	CSASSEGTGYEQYF
TRBJ2-7	TRBV6-2/TRBV6-3	-	-	TGTGCCAGCACTAAGGACCCGTGGGGGTACGAGCAGTACTTC	CASTKDPWGYEQYF
TRBJ2-3	TRBV7-2	-	TRBD2	TGTGCCAGCAGCTCCGTAATGATGTCTAGCGGACTTACAGATACGCAGTATTTT	CASSSVMMSSGLTDTQYF
TRBJ2-7	TRBV20-1	-	-	TGCAGTGCCAGCAGTTACTCTCGACATGCCTACGAGCAGTACTTC	CSASSYSRHAYEQYF